Each of the 17 T cell receptor beta chains below was sequenced from the same sample in a study of T cells after yellow fever vaccination. TCRdb analysed the 5' RACE reads with MiXCR anew, one entry per CDR3 protein. This sample has a few hundred thousand distinct CDR3 sequences, with 7% to 10% found just once. The sample was PBMCs, taken about 49 days after the first yellow fever vaccination. Every receptor here comes from a man aged 18 to 29 who received the YFV17D yellow fever vaccine.

This clonotype was found many times. CDR3 nucleotides: TGTGCCAGCAGCCAAGAGAGCTATAGGGGGATCGGGGAGCTGTTTTTT. Amino acids: CASSQESYRGIGELFF. The chain employs TRBV4-2 and TRBJ2-2; D is perhaps TRBD1 (6 bases). The CDR3 consists of 16 residues. Germline values: CDR1 LGHNA, CDR2 YNFKEQ. V shed 0 bases and J shed 7 bases, with 15 bases lying between them.

This clonotype was detected only a few times. The CDR3 DNA sequence: TGTGCCAGCAGTTACTCGGGCAGGGAGTACGAGCAGTACTTC. Its translation is CASSYSGREYEQYF. V and J are TRBV6-5 and TRBJ2-7; D is possibly TRBD1 or TRBD2 (5 bases each). The CDR3 spans 14 residues. Germline V lookup: CDR1 MNHEY, CDR2 SVGAGI. V lost 0 bases, J lost 4 bases, and 10 bases lay in between.

The rearrangement uses TRBV4-2 and TRBJ2-7; 10 bases match TRBD1. This CDR3 has 15 amino acids. Germline CDR1 is LGHNA and CDR2 is YNFKEQ. V gave up 6 bases and J gave up 4 bases; unmatched junction bases: 9. The DNA of the CDR3 is TGTGCCAGCAGGCCGACAGGGGGCCCGGTTTACGAGCAGTACTTC. Its translation: CASRPTGGPVYEQYF.

This clonotype was recorded many times. The chain couples TRBV6-2 or TRBV6-3 to TRBJ1-2; D is undetermined. The CDR3 length is 14 residues. The V end was cut by 5 bases, the J end by 1 base, with 11 bases between. The germline V gene encodes CDR1 MNHEY and CDR2 SVGEGT. The CDR3 protein is CASSTPGVNYGYTF. The CDR3, as DNA: TGTGCCAGCAGTACTCCGGGCGTTAACTATGGCTACACCTTC.

There are a few counts of this clonotype. CDR3 amino acids: CASRSGGFMFNEQFF. Here the CDR3 DNA reads TGTGCCAGCAGGTCCGGGGGGTTTATGTTTAATGAGCAGTTCTTC. The rearrangement links TRBV28 to TRBJ2-1; 7 bases fit TRBD2. CDR1 is MDHEN and CDR2 is SYDVKM in the germline V gene. CDR3 length equals 15 residues. J lost 7 bases, V lost 6 bases, and 12 bases had no gene match.

In its sample, this clonotype was seen many times. This chain uses TRBV7-2 with TRBJ2-7; the D gene could be TRBD1 or TRBD2 (7 bases each). Germline V gene data show CDR1 as SGHTA and CDR2 as FQGNSA. V gave up 5 bases and J gave up 2 bases, with 13 bases separating them. The length of the CDR3 is 14 residues. The CDR3 reads CASSSQGGPYEQYF. The DNA of the CDR3 is TGTGCCAGCAGCAGTCAGGGGGGGCCCTACGAGCAGTACTTC.

This clonotype was seen more than once but under ten times. The V and J genes are TRBV6-1 and TRBJ2-7; TRBD1 matches at 9 bases. Germline V gene data show CDR1 as MNHNS and CDR2 as SASEGT. The CDR3 contains 15 residues. Germline trimming cut 5 bases from V and 6 bases from J; bases unmatched to any gene: 11. The CDR3: CASSKPGQGRREQYF. In DNA, the CDR3 is TGTGCCAGCAGTAAACCGGGACAGGGAAGGCGCGAGCAGTACTTC.

This clonotype was seen only a few times. The rearrangement joins TRBV7-8 to TRBJ1-2; D gene unclear. This CDR3 contains 17 residues. Deletions cut 3 bases from V and 3 bases from J, with 20 bases between. CDR1 is SGHVS and CDR2 is FQNEAQ in the germline V gene. DNA for the CDR3: TGTGCCAGCAGCTTCTTTTCGACCCACCCTATAGACTATGGCTACACCTTC. Its translation: CASSFFSTHPIDYGYTF.

Only a few counts were recorded for this clonotype. The CDR3 DNA follows: TGTGCCATCAGTAAGACAGGGGGAGGGTACACTGAAGCTTTCTTT. Translation: CAISKTGGGYTEAFF. This rearrangement joins TRBV10-3 to TRBJ1-1; 9 bases map to TRBD1. V shed 5 bases and J 3 bases; nucleotides not matched to a gene: 7. Germline V lookup: CDR1 ENHRY, CDR2 SYGVKD. The CDR3 contains 15 residues.

The chain joins TRBV6-5 to TRBJ2-4; unclear D gene. The CDR3 length is 11 residues. Germline assignment: CDR1 MNHEY and CDR2 SVGAGI. The V end lost 2 bases, the J end lost 6 bases, and 2 bases lay between the germline ends. The CDR3 DNA reads as TGTGCCAGCAGTTACAGAAACATTCAGTACTTC. Translated: CASSYRNIQYF.

V gene TRBV2 combines with J gene TRBJ2-7, with D unclear. Looked up from germline, CDR1 is SNHLY and CDR2 is FYNNEI. CDR3 length: 11 amino acids. With 4 bases removed from V and 3 bases from J, the gap between germline ends came to 4 bases. CDR3 amino acids: CASSGNYEQYV. Written as DNA, the CDR3 is TGTGCCAGCAGTGGCAACTACGAGCAGTACGTC.

This rearrangement joins TRBV7-2 to TRBJ2-5, with D unresolved. Germline assignment: CDR1 SGHTA and CDR2 FQGNSA. V was pared by 7 bases and J by 1 base, with 10 bases between. The CDR3 is made up of 13 amino acids. In nucleotides, the CDR3 is TGTGCCAGCAATAGACCGGGCCAAGAGACCCAGTACTTC. As protein: CASNRPGQETQYF.

The chain couples TRBV7-9 to TRBJ2-7, with 12 bases lining up with TRBD2. After removal of 2 bases from V and 1 base from J, the junction contained 6 bases not matched to a gene. The CDR3 is 17 residues long. Germline assignment: CDR1 SEHNR and CDR2 FQNEAQ (reference sequence). CDR3 in DNA: TGTGCCAGCAGCTTAATTGTGACTAGCGGGGGATCCTACGAGCAGTACTTC. This translates into CASSLIVTSGGSYEQYF.

This clonotype has just a few counts. V and J are TRBV7-8 and TRBJ2-7; no reliable D call. V was shortened by 1 base and J by 2 bases, with 9 bases between the two germline ends. The CDR3 has 14 residues. Germline CDR1 is SGHVS and CDR2 is FQNEAQ. The DNA of the CDR3 is TGTGCCAGCAGCTTAGAGCTGGGAACCTACGAGCAGTACTTC. This encodes CASSLELGTYEQYF.

The V gene is TRBV29-1, the J gene TRBJ2-5, with D possibly matching TRBD1 (7 bases). The CDR3 totals 13 residues. Trimming took 6 bases from V and 5 from J, leaving 16 bases between them. The germline V gene encodes CDR1 SQVTM and CDR2 ANQGSEA. DNA of the CDR3: TGCAGCGTCGCCCCAGGGGGAGGTGAGACCCAGTACTTC. Residues: CSVAPGGGETQYF.

The genes are TRBV20-1 and TRBJ2-1, with 12 bases lining up with TRBD2. V trimming: 2 bases; J trimming: 12 bases; junction bases outside the gene matches: 11. This CDR3 is built from 15 residues. The germline CDR1 and CDR2 sequences are DFQATT and SNEGSKA (reference sequence). CDR3 residues: CSARLAGGGNEGQFF. CDR3 DNA sequence: TGCAGTGCTAGACTAGCGGGGGGGGGTAATGAAGGGCAGTTCTTC.

J is TRBJ2-2 and V is TRBV29-1, with 7 bases identical to TRBD1. Germline loops: CDR1 SQVTM, CDR2 ANQGSEA. After removal of 8 bases from V and 4 bases from J, the junction contained 7 bases not matched to a gene. The CDR3 length is 13 residues. In nucleotides, the CDR3 is TGCAGCAAGACGGACAGGCTCACCGGGGAGCTGTTTTTT. Amino acids: CSKTDRLTGELFF.